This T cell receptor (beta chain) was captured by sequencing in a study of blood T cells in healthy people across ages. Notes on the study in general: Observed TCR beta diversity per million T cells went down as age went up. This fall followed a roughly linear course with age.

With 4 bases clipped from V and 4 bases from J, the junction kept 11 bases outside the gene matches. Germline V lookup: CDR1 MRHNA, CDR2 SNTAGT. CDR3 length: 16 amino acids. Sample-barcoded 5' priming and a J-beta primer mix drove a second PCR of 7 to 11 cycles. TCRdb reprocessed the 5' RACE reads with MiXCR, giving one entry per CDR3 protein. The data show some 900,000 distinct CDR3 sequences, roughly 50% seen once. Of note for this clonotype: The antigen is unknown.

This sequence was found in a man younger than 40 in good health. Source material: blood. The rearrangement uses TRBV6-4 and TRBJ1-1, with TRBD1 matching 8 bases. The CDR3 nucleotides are TGTGCCAGCAGTGCCCTTCCCGGACAGGGCAGCACTGAAGCTTTCTTT. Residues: CASSALPGQGSTEAFF.